This entry describes one TCR beta chain. Its antigen is not identified. Cells defined as naive were viable CD3+CD4+ or CD3+CD8+ and CCR7+CD45RA+CD45RO-CD95-CD27+CD28+. Sequenced by immunoSEQ multiplex PCR; TCRdb stores in-frame clones only, minus some. The table lists about 32,000 clones, roughly 90% of them singletons. The data are from a study of T cells after posttransplantation cyclophosphamide. Findings and caveats of the study: TRB overlap between skin or GI tissue T cells and blood was limited. Recipient CMV seropositivity and CMV reactivation strongly tracked TRB clonality. Donor CD8+ memory clones often dominated recipient blood repertoires at later times.

The CDR3 is made up of 17 amino acids. Deletions cut 2 bases from V and 4 bases from J, with 20 bases between. Germline V lookup: CDR1 MNHNS, CDR2 SASEGT. This sequence joins TRBV6-1 and TRBJ1-1; possibly TRBD1 for D (6 bases). The sequence was obtained from a young man in good health and a related stem cell transplant donor. The sample consisted of naive CD4+ T cells sorted from blood. The CDR3 DNA sequence: TGTGCCAGCAGTGAATCCCTCCGACAGGCGGGAGGCACTGAAGCTTTCTTT. This encodes CASSESLRQAGGTEAFF.